Listed below are T cell receptor beta chains from one sample, sequenced in a study of blood T cell repertoires in COVID-19. Only in-frame clones appear in the TCRdb table, and some are missing; sequencing was by immunoSEQ multiplex PCR. The sample gives roughly 66,000 clones, approximately 91% of which show up once; around 6.7% is in the top ten. Sequenced input: peripheral blood. These receptors came from a human donor in a cohort sampled during active COVID-19. Each CDR3 is given with its conserved first and last residue. A D gene is named only where the DNA matches it firmly.

d_gene	v_gene	j_gene	CDR3nt	CDR3aa
NA	TRBV3-1/TRBV3-2	TRBJ2-1	TGTGCCAGCAGCCCTCCCCTTAGCTCCTACAATGAGCAGTTCTTC	CASSPPLSSYNEQFF
TRBD1	TRBV3-1/TRBV3-2	TRBJ2-1	TGTGCCAGCAGCCAAGATTGGGCAGGGGGCTCGAATGAGCAGTTCTTC	CASSQDWAGGSNEQFF
NA	TRBV27	TRBJ1-6	TGTGCCAGCAGTTTCCAGGCCTCACCCCTCCACTTT	CASSFQASPLHF
TRBD1	TRBV15	TRBJ1-1	TGTGCCACCAGCACCTACAGGGGAACTGAAGCTTTCTTT	CATSTYRGTEAFF
NA	TRBV7-3	TRBJ1-1	TGTGCCAGCAGCCCAATGGCGGGGGGAAACACTGAAGCTTTCTTT	CASSPMAGGNTEAFF
NA	TRBV9	TRBJ2-3	TGTGCCAGCAGCGTAGGGGTAGGGGGCACAGATACGCAGTATTTT	CASSVGVGGTDTQYF
NA	TRBV7-2	TRBJ2-5	TGTGCCAGCAGCTTAGGCGGGGTAGCATGGAAAGAGACCCAGTACTTC	CASSLGGVAWKETQYF
NA	TRBV6-4	TRBJ2-5	TGTGCCAGCAAAAAGAACCAGGGGTACCAAGAGACCCAGTACTTC	CASKKNQGYQETQYF
TRBD1	TRBV7-9	TRBJ2-7	TGTGCCAGCAGCTCCTCCGGGACAGGGTCCTACGAGCAGTACTTC	CASSSSGTGSYEQYF
NA	TRBV6-5	TRBJ1-1	TGTGCCAGCAGTTACTACGGTGCGGAGAACACTGAAGCTTTCTTT	CASSYYGAENTEAFF
NA	TRBV12-5	TRBJ1-1	TGTGCTAGTGGTTTGGTACTTACCACAGGCTTGAACACTGAAGCTTTCTTT	CASGLVLTTGLNTEAFF
NA	TRBV5-1	TRBJ1-1	TGCGCCAGCAGCCGGTCCGGGAACACTGAAGCTTTCTTT	CASSRSGNTEAFF
NA	TRBV30	TRBJ1-2	TGTGCCTGGAAATCCAGGGAATGGTTTTACTATGGCTACACCTTC	CAWKSREWFYYGYTF